This TCR beta chain was sequenced for a study of cytomegalovirus exposure and HLA in healthy donors. Study-wide results and caveats: Fewer N-insertions than the roughly 650-donor mean were reportedly shown by an Asian-associated ancestry cluster in a later analysis. Confirmation in vitro established that a few CMV-associated chains were specific for CMV antigens.

The PCR used 60 Vbeta and 13 Jbeta primers. Some clones are missing from TCRdb's copy, which holds only in-frame ones; the method was immunoSEQ multiplex PCR. The table records roughly 190,000 clones, around 75% of them present only once. Trimming left V 0 bases short and J 4 bases short, with 13 bases between. The CDR3 length is 15 residues. Germline loops: CDR1 MNHEY, CDR2 SMNVEV (reference sequence). In regard to this clone: The antigen remains undetermined.

Sequencing used PBMCs. The V and J genes are TRBV27 and TRBJ2-7, with D hard to call. The receptor comes from a woman under 40 in good health and CMV-seronegative. The CDR3, as DNA: TGTGCCAGCAGTTTATCTCCCACGCGGTGGTACGAGCAGTACTTC. This gives the protein CASSLSPTRWYEQYF.